This TCR beta chain was sequenced during a study of high-grade serous ovarian cancer treatment subgroups. Overall study findings and caveats: TCR relatedness rose with neoantigen level and trended with mutation load.

The CDR3 spans 13 residues. Germline CDR1 is ENHRY and CDR2 is SYGVKD. Trimming pared 2 bases from V and 6 bases from J, leaving 8 bases between. As concerns this clone: Its antigen is unknown.

Tumor samples were taken before definitive surgery or chemotherapy. Produced via immunoSEQ multiplex PCR; TCRdb's table is partial and in-frame only. The sample holds under 5,000 clones, less than 80% seen once. The sample was tumor tissue. This rearrangement joins TRBV10-3 to TRBJ2-1; D is perhaps TRBD1 (6 bases). The source is a human donor with high-grade serous ovarian cancer. In DNA form, the CDR3 reads TGTGCCATCAGTGAGGACAGGTCCAATGAGCAGTTCTTC. It codes for CAISEDRSNEQFF.